The 21 T cell receptor beta chains reported below all come from one sample, sequenced in a study of regulatory T cells in long-lasting Graves disease. Regarding time point: persistent/refractory GD, antithyroid drugs over 5 years with positive TRAb. The TCR library was made from RNA that had been extracted from PBMCs in TRIzol. Combining iRepertoire HTBI primers with Arm-PCR of CDR3 regions, the authors built TCR beta libraries. MiXCR, run by TCRdb on the multiplex PCR reads, gives a single entry per CDR3 protein. The sample holds some 450,000 distinct CDR3 sequences, 20% to 25% seen once. Sequencing was performed on peripheral blood mononuclear cells (PBMCs), taken when the disease was refractory, from a patient treated with antithyroid drugs. These receptors were taken from a female donor with Graves disease.

This clonotype was observed at least ten times. The chain combines TRBV2 with TRBJ2-4; D is unresolved. V lost 6 bases and J 0 bases, leaving 12 bases between the germline ends. The CDR3 runs to 15 residues. Germline lookup yields CDR1 SNHLY and CDR2 FYNNEI. In DNA, the CDR3 is TGTGCCAGCAGGAAGGCGGATATAGCCAAAAACATTCAGTACTTC. It translates to CASRKADIAKNIQYF. The full variable domain, completed using reference TRBV2 and TRBJ2-4, is EPEVTQTPSHQVTQMGQEVILRCVPISNHLYFYWYRQILGQKVEFLVSFYNNEISEKSEIFDDQFSVERPDGSNFTLKIRSTKLEDSAMYFCASRKADIAKNIQYFGAGTRLSVL.

This chain joins TRBV29-1 and TRBJ2-7; tentatively, D is TRBD1 (6 bases). The CDR3 is 12 residues long. V was clipped by 6 bases and J by 8 bases, with 17 bases between them. Germline assignment: CDR1 SQVTM and CDR2 ANQGSEA. DNA of the CDR3: TGCAGCGTCGCCGGGACATCCGACAAGCAGTACTTC. The encoded protein is CSVAGTSDKQYF.

This sequence joins TRBV9 and TRBJ2-2; D is unresolved. There are 16 residues in the CDR3. Germline values: CDR1 SGDLS, CDR2 YYNGEE. Trimming took off 0 bases at V and 7 bases at J, with 16 bases between the two ends. This chain's CDR3 is CASSVEARPTIGELFF. CDR3 nucleotide sequence: TGTGCCAGCAGCGTAGAGGCCCGACCCACGATCGGGGAGCTGTTTTTT.

This clonotype was found many times. The CDR3 DNA sequence: TGTGCCAGCAGCTTAGCGAGAAGCACTGAAGCTTTCTTT. It specifies CASSLARSTEAFF. The chain couples TRBV11-1 to TRBJ1-1, with D uncertain. This CDR3 comprises 13 residues. Between the trimmed V and J ends, which lost 0 bases and 4 bases, there was a span of 6 bases. Germline V CDR1 and CDR2: SGHAT, FQDESV (reference sequence).

The chain has TRBV10-3 and TRBJ2-6; 7 nucleotides agree with TRBD1. V shed 4 bases, J shed 4 bases, and the junction held 7 bases outside the gene matches. CDR1 and CDR2 (germline): ENHRY, SYGVKD. This CDR3 has 16 residues. The CDR3 coding sequence is TGTGCCATCAGTGGGAAGACAGGGACAGGGGCCAACGTCCTGACTTTC. Amino acid sequence: CAISGKTGTGANVLTF.

Only a few counts were recorded for this clonotype. The V gene is TRBV29-1, the J gene TRBJ1-1; the D is unclear. Germline V gives CDR1 SQVTM, CDR2 ANQGSEA. Trimming removed 5 bases from V and 4 bases from J, with 11 bases in between. The CDR3 runs to 12 residues. The CDR3 sequence is CSVSGGSTEAFF. In DNA form, the CDR3 reads TGCAGCGTTTCCGGAGGGAGCACTGAAGCTTTCTTT.

This chain connects TRBV7-3 to TRBJ2-7; D not resolved. CDR3 length equals 13 residues. CDR1 and CDR2 (germline): SGHTA, FQGTGA. The V end was cut by 0 bases, the J end by 6 bases, with 9 bases between. CDR3 DNA: TGTGCCAGCAGCTTAACCGCAAGCTCCGAGCAGTACTTC. Its translation is CASSLTASSEQYF.

In this sample, this clonotype turned up many times. The rearrangement uses TRBV6-2 or TRBV6-3 and TRBJ2-7, with TRBD2 matching 10 bases. Germline loops: CDR1 MNHEY, CDR2 SVGEGT. CDR3 length equals 17 residues. V was clipped by 2 bases and J by 4 bases; unmatched bases: 11. In DNA, the CDR3 is TGTGCCAGCAGTTACCGTCCCCCTAGCGGGAGCACTTACGAGCAGTACTTC. Translated, it gives CASSYRPPSGSTYEQYF.

This clonotype was detected ten times or more. The chain couples TRBV6-2 or TRBV6-3 to TRBJ2-7; perhaps TRBD1 as D (6 bases). The CDR3 extends over 17 amino acids. Per the germline V gene, CDR1 is MNHEY and CDR2 is SVGEGT. The V end was cut by 0 bases, the J end by 3 bases, with 18 bases between. CDR3 sequence (DNA): TGTGCCAGCAGTTACTCCGCATGGACAGTGATTGGCTACGAGCAGTACTTC. This encodes CASSYSAWTVIGYEQYF.

This clonotype showed up just a few times. The V and J genes are TRBV25-1 and TRBJ2-5, with a weak D call TRBD1 (6 bases). Germline CDR1 is MGHDK and CDR2 is SYGVNS. Trimming left V 3 bases short and J 9 bases short, with 14 bases between. This CDR3 is built from 13 residues. CDR3 loop: CASSDTGKGAQYF. CDR3 sequence (DNA): TGTGCCAGCAGTGATACAGGGAAAGGGGCCCAGTACTTC.

The chain recombines TRBV20-1 with TRBJ1-1; TRBD1 aligns across 7 bases. The CDR3 runs to 14 residues. Looked up from germline, CDR1 is DFQATT and CDR2 is SNEGSKA (reference sequence). The V gene end was trimmed by 3 bases and the J gene end by 4 bases; junction bases not matched to a gene: 8. The CDR3 DNA sequence: TGCAGTGCTAGGACTGGACAGGCTCCCACTGAAGCTTTCTTT. Translated: CSARTGQAPTEAFF.

This clonotype came up once. Being one base from a much bigger clone, this may be a read error. The CDR3 is CASSKTGMNAEAFF. Here the CDR3 DNA reads TGTGCCAGCAGTAAGACAGGGATGAACGCTGAAGCTTTCTTT. The chain couples TRBV27 to TRBJ1-1, with 7 bases matching TRBD1. Germline CDR1 is MNHEY and CDR2 is SMNVEV (reference sequence). This CDR3 comprises 14 residues.

V is TRBV15 and J is TRBJ2-2, with 9 bases aligning to TRBD2. CDR1 and CDR2 (germline): LNHNV, YYDKDF (reference sequence). The length of the CDR3 is 15 residues. J was trimmed by 7 bases and V by 4 bases; bases with no gene match: 7. The CDR3 DNA reads as TGTGCCACCAGCACTTTAGCGGGAGCTAACGGGGAGCTGTTTTTT. Its translation: CATSTLAGANGELFF.

This clonotype appeared a few times. The chain is built from TRBV7-2 and TRBJ2-1; D is uncertain. The CDR3 has 13 amino acids. The germline V gene encodes CDR1 SGHTA and CDR2 FQGNSA. V lost 2 bases, J lost 6 bases, and 8 bases lay in between. CDR3 in amino acids: CASSLLWGNEQFF. In DNA, the CDR3 is TGTGCCAGCAGCTTACTATGGGGCAATGAGCAGTTCTTC.

This clonotype occurred many times. The chain recombines TRBV29-1 with TRBJ1-2, with a possible D match to TRBD1 (5 bases). V lost 4 bases, J lost 6 bases, and 9 bases lay in between. The germline CDR1 and CDR2 sequences are SQVTM and ANQGSEA. The CDR3 is 11 amino acids. CDR3 in DNA: TGCAGCGTTGTCTGGGGGAATGGCTACACCTTC. Protein product: CSVVWGNGYTF.

This clonotype occurred many times. Written as DNA, the CDR3 is TGTGCCAGCAGTACTCAGACAGGGACCTATGGCTACACCTTC. This sequence encodes CASSTQTGTYGYTF. The chain is built from TRBV7-2 and TRBJ1-2; 7 positions agree with TRBD1. Germline loops: CDR1 SGHTA, CDR2 FQGNSA. J lost 4 bases, V lost 6 bases, and 8 bases had no gene match. This CDR3 region has 14 residues.

V usage is TRBV6-1 and J usage is TRBJ2-7; D remains unclear. The CDR3 totals 14 residues. Germline V gene lookup returns CDR1 MNHNS and CDR2 SASEGT. V was clipped by 6 bases and J by 3 bases, with 15 bases between them. Written as DNA, the CDR3 is TGTGCCAGCAGCCGTGCCAATAATTTCTACGAGCAGTACTTC. This encodes CASSRANNFYEQYF.

The chain combines TRBV7-9 with TRBJ2-5; 7 nucleotides align to TRBD2. This CDR3 comprises 15 residues. The ends lost 5 bases at V and 2 bases at J; junction bases unmatched: 8. Germline V CDR1 and CDR2: SEHNR, FQNEAQ (reference sequence). The CDR3 protein is CASSPPGLVQETQYF. The CDR3 nucleotides read TGTGCCAGCAGCCCGCCCGGACTAGTTCAAGAGACCCAGTACTTC.

The V gene is TRBV19, the J gene TRBJ1-4; weak D call: TRBD1 (6 bases). Trimming shortened V by 6 bases and J by 8 bases, and 13 bases separated the two germline ends. The CDR3 is made up of 13 amino acids. The germline V gene has CDR1 LNHDA and CDR2 SQIVND (reference sequence). CDR3 in DNA: TGTGCCAGTAGCCAAAGGGGGGACGAAAAACTGTTTTTT. Protein sequence: CASSQRGDEKLFF.

This clonotype has at least ten counts. The rearrangement links TRBV5-8 to TRBJ2-2; D gene unclear. With 0 bases removed from V and 3 bases from J, the gap between germline ends came to 6 bases. CDR3 length equals 14 residues. The germline V gene has CDR1 SGHTS and CDR2 YDEGEE. CDR3 nucleotide sequence: TGTGCCAGCAGCTTGGTCGCCGACACCGGGGAGCTGTTTTTT. It specifies CASSLVADTGELFF.

The chain employs TRBV6-5 and TRBJ1-5; D possibly corresponds to TRBD1 (5 bases). V was cut by 2 bases and J by 7 bases, with 27 bases left in between. The CDR3 totals 19 residues. Germline V gene sequence: CDR1 MNHEY, CDR2 SVGAGI. CDR3 bases: TGTGCCAGCAGTTACATATTGCCGGGACGGGAAAACGAGGACCAGCCCCAGCATTTT. Its translation: CASSYILPGRENEDQPQHF.